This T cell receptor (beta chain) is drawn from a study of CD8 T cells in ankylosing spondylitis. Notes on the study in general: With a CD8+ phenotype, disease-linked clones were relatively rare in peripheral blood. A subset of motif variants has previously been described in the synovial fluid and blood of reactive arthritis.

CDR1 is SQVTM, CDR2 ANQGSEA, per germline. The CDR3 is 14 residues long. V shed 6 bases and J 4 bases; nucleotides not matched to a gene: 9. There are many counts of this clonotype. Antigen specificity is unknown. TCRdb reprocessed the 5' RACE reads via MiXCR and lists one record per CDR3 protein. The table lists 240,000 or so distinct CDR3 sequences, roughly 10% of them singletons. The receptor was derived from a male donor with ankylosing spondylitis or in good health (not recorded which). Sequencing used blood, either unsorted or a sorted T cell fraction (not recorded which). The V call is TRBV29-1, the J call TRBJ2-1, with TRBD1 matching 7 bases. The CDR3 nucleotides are TGCAGCGTCGACCATCCGGGACAGTACAATGAGCAGTTCTTC. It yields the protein CSVDHPGQYNEQFF.